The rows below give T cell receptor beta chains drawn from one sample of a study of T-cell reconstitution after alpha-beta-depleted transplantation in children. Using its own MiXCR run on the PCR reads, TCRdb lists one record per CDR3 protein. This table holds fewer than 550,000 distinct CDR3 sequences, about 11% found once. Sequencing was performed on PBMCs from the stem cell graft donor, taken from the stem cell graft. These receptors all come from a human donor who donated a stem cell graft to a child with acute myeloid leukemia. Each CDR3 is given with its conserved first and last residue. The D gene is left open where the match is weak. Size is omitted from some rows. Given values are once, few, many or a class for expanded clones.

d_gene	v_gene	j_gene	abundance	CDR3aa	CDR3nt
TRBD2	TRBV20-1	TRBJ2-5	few	CSARDPLAGGIQETQYF	TGCAGTGCTAGAGATCCGTTGGCGGGGGGGATCCAAGAGACCCAGTACTTC
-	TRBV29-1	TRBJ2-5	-	CSAQARNQETQYF	TGCAGCGCCCAGGCCAGGAACCAAGAGACCCAGTACTTC
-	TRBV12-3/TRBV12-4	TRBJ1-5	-	CASGTRDNQPQHF	TGTGCCAGCGGGACACGAGATAATCAGCCCCAGCATTTT
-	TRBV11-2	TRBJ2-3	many	CASSLDGLSTDTQYF	TGTGCCAGCAGCTTAGATGGGTTAAGCACAGATACGCAGTATTTT
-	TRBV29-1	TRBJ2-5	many	CSVRTEETQYF	TGCAGCGTTAGGACAGAAGAGACCCAGTACTTC
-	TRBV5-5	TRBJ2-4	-	CASSFDWTIQYF	TGTGCCAGCAGCTTCGACTGGACCATTCAGTACTTC
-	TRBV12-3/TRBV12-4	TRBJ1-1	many	CASSSGIGGWTEAFF	TGTGCCAGCAGTTCCGGCATTGGGGGATGGACTGAAGCTTTCTTT
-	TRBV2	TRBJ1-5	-	CASSPEIGNQPQHF	TGTGCCAGCAGCCCGGAGATAGGCAATCAGCCCCAGCATTTT
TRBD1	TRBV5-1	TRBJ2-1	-	CASSLRDRGSDEQFF	TGCGCCAGCAGCTTGCGGGACAGGGGGTCGGATGAGCAGTTCTTC
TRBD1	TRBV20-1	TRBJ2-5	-	CSARKHGTGIKETQYF	TGCAGTGCTAGAAAGCACGGGACAGGGATTAAAGAGACCCAGTACTTC
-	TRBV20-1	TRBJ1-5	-	CSASGSWNQPQHF	TGCAGTGCGTCGGGGTCATGGAATCAGCCCCAGCATTTT
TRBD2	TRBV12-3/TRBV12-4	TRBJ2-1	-	CASSHGLAWAGDEQFF	TGTGCCAGCAGTCACGGACTAGCGTGGGCCGGGGATGAGCAGTTCTTC
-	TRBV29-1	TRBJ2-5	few	CSVVEGVEETQYF	TGCAGCGTTGTGGAGGGGGTCGAAGAGACCCAGTACTTC
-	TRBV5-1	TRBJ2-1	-	CASSLLGDNEQFF	TGCGCCAGCAGCTTGCTCGGAGACAATGAGCAGTTCTTC
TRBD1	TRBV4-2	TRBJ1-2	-	CASSRTLTGGDYGYTF	TGTGCCAGCAGCCGCACTTTGACAGGGGGTGACTATGGCTACACCTTC
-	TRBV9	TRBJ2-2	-	CASSVETGLIGELFF	TGTGCCAGCAGCGTAGAAACAGGGTTGATCGGGGAGCTGTTTTTT
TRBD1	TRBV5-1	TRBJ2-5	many	CASSKPGQGQETQYF	TGCGCCAGCAGCAAACCGGGACAGGGACAAGAGACCCAGTACTTC
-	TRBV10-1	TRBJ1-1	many	CASSGGMNTEAFF	TGCGCCAGCTCGGGGGGTATGAACACTGAAGCTTTCTTT
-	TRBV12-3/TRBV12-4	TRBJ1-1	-	CASSLGGRGEAFF	TGTGCCAGCAGTTTAGGGGGTCGTGGTGAAGCTTTCTTT
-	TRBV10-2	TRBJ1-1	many	CASSDIGTEAFF	TGCGCCAGCAGTGATATCGGCACTGAAGCTTTCTTT
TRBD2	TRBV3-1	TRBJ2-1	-	CASSLAGGLYDEQFF	TGTGCCAGCAGCCTGGCGGGGGGCCTTTACGATGAGCAGTTCTTC
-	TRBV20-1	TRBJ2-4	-	CSAREGVKNIQYF	TGCAGTGCTAGAGAAGGTGTGAAGAACATTCAGTACTTC
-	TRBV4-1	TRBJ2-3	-	CASSQDQGSTDTQYF	TGCGCCAGCAGCCAAGATCAGGGTAGCACAGATACGCAGTATTTT
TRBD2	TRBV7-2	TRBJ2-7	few	CASSSGLAGGKQYF	TGTGCCAGCAGCTCGGGACTAGCGGGCGGAAAGCAGTACTTC
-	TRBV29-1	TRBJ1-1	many	CSVGGVTEAFF	TGCAGCGTAGGGGGAGTCACTGAAGCTTTCTTT
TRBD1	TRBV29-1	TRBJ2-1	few	CSVQQGASEQFF	TGCAGCGTTCAACAGGGGGCGAGTGAGCAGTTCTTC
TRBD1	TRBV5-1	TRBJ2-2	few	CASSLRQGTHTGELFF	TGCGCCAGCAGCTTGAGACAGGGGACCCACACCGGGGAGCTGTTTTTT
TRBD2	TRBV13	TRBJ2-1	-	CASSLTSGSGNNEQFF	TGTGCCAGCAGCTTAACTAGCGGGAGTGGTAACAATGAGCAGTTCTTC
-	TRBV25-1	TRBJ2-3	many	CASSDLAVSTDTQYF	TGTGCCAGCAGTGATCTAGCTGTTAGCACAGATACGCAGTATTTT
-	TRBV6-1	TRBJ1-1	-	CASSDYPGTNTEAFF	TGTGCCAGCAGTGACTACCCAGGAACGAACACTGAAGCTTTCTTT
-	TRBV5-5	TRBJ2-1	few	CASQEKEPRQGYNEQFF	TGTGCCAGCCAGGAAAAGGAGCCGAGACAAGGTTACAATGAGCAGTTCTTC
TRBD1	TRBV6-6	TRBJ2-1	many	CASSFIQGAKFF	TGTGCCAGCAGTTTCATACAGGGGGCAAAGTTCTTC
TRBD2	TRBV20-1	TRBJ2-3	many	CSASDGGGGTDTQYF	TGCAGTGCTAGCGACGGCGGGGGGGGCACAGATACGCAGTATTTT
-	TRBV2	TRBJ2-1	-	CASSYYEQFF	TGTGCCAGCAGTTACTATGAGCAGTTCTTC
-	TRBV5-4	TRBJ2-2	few	CASSLGFGGNTGELFF	TGTGCCAGCAGCTTGGGTTTTGGGGGGAACACCGGGGAGCTGTTTTTT
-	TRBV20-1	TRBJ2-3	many	CSARDWGLGRDTQYF	TGCAGTGCTAGAGATTGGGGCCTAGGGCGAGATACGCAGTATTTT
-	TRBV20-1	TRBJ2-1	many	CSARDLRQASSYNEQFF	TGCAGTGCTAGAGACTTGCGGCAGGCGAGCTCCTACAATGAGCAGTTCTTC
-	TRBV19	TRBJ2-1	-	CASSKDLNEQFF	TGTGCCAGTAGTAAGGACCTTAATGAGCAGTTCTTC
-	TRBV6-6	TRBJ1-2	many	CASSPGTANGYTF	TGTGCCAGCAGTCCCGGGACGGCGAATGGCTACACCTTC
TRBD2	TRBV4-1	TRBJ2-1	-	CASSQDRTSGNEQFF	TGCGCCAGCAGCCAAGATAGGACTAGCGGTAATGAGCAGTTCTTC
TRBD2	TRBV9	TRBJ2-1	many	CASSASGRLDNEQFF	TGTGCCAGCAGCGCTAGCGGGAGGCTCGACAATGAGCAGTTCTTC
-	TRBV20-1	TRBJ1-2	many	CSASTETNYGYTF	TGCAGTGCTTCGACGGAAACTAACTATGGCTACACCTTC
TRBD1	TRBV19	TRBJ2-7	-	CASSMDQGVEQYF	TGTGCCAGTAGTATGGATCAGGGGGTCGAGCAGTACTTC
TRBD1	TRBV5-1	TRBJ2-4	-	CASSLAGGTKKNIQYF	TGCGCCAGCAGCTTGGCAGGGGGCACAAAAAAAAACATTCAGTACTTC
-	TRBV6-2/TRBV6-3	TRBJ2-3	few	CASSYTGTGPPGGGTDTQYF	TGTGCCAGCAGTTACACCGGGACAGGTCCGCCGGGGGGGGGCACAGATACGCAGTATTTT
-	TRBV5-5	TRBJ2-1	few	CASSAGPPGVVSYNEQFF	TGTGCCAGCAGCGCGGGCCCCCCAGGGGTGGTCTCCTACAATGAGCAGTTCTTC
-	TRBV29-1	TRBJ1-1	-	CSVLLRGTRGTEAFF	TGCAGCGTTCTTCTTAGGGGCACGCGGGGCACTGAAGCTTTCTTT
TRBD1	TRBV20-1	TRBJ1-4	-	CSAKQGAGEKLFF	TGCAGTGCTAAACAGGGGGCTGGGGAAAAACTGTTTTTT
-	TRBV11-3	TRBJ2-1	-	CASSLDQLVEQFF	TGTGCCAGCAGCTTAGATCAGTTGGTCGAGCAGTTCTTC
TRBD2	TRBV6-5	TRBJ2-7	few	CASSYTTSGTREQYF	TGTGCCAGCAGTTACACGACTAGCGGGACCCGCGAGCAGTACTTC
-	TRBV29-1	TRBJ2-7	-	CSVVVPGLSYEQYF	TGCAGCGTTGTAGTGCCAGGGCTCTCCTACGAGCAGTACTTC
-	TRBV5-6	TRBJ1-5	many	CASSFGRGWGNQPQHF	TGTGCCAGCAGCTTTGGTAGGGGCTGGGGCAATCAGCCCCAGCATTTT
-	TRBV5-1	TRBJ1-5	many	CASSLDGAYNQPQHF	TGCGCCAGCAGCTTGGACGGGGCTTACAATCAGCCCCAGCATTTT
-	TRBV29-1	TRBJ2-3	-	CSVGADTQYF	TGCAGCGTTGGGGCAGATACGCAGTATTTT
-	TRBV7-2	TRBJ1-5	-	CASSLGSWSGQPQHF	TGTGCCAGCAGCTTAGGATCATGGAGTGGTCAGCCCCAGCATTTT
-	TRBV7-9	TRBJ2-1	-	CASGLNEQFF	TGTGCCAGCGGACTTAATGAGCAGTTCTTC
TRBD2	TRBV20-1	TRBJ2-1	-	CSAWGVSGRDEQFF	TGCAGTGCCTGGGGTGTTAGCGGGAGAGACGAGCAGTTCTTC